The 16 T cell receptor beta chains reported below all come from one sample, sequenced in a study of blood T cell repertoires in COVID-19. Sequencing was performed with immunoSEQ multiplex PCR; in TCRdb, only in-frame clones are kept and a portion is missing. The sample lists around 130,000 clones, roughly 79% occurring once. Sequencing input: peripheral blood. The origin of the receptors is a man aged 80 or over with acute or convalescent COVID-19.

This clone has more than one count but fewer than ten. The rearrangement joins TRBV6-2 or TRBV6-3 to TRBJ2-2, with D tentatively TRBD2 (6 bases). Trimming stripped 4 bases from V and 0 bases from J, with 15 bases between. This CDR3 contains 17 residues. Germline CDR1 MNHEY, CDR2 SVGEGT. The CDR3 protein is CASSLLGRQPNTGELFF. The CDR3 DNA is TGTGCCAGCAGTTTGCTAGGGAGGCAGCCGAACACCGGGGAGCTGTTTTTT.

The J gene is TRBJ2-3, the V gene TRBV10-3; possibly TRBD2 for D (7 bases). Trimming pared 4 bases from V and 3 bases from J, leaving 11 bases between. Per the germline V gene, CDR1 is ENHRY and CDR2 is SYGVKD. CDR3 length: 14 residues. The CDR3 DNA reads TGTGCCATCAGTGGGGGGCGGGGGACAGATACGCAGTATTTT. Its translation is CAISGGRGTDTQYF.

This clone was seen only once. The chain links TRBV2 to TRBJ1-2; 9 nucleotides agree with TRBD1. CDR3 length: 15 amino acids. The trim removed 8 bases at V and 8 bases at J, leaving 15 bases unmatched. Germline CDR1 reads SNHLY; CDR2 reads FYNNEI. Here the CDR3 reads CASERGQGQSEGYTF. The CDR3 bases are TGTGCCAGCGAAAGGGGACAGGGCCAATCAGAGGGCTACACCTTC.

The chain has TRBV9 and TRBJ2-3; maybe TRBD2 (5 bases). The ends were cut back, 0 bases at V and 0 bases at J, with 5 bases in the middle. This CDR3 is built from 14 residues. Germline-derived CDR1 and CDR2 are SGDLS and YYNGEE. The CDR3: CASSVGESTDTQYF. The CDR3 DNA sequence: TGTGCCAGCAGCGTAGGGGAGAGCACAGATACGCAGTATTTT.

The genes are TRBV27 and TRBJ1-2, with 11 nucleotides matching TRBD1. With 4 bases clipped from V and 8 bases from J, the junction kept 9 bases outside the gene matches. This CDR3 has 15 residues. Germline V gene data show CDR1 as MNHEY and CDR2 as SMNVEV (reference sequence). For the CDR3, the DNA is TGTGCCAGCAGTTCCCAGGGACAGGGGGTAACAGGCTACACCTTC. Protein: CASSSQGQGVTGYTF.

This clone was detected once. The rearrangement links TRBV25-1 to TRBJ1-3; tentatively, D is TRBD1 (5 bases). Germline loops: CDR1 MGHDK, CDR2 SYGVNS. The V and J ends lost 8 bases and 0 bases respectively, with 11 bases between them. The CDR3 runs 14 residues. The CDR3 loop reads CASGDSYSGNTIYF. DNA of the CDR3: TGTGCCAGCGGAGACAGCTACTCTGGAAACACCATATATTTT.

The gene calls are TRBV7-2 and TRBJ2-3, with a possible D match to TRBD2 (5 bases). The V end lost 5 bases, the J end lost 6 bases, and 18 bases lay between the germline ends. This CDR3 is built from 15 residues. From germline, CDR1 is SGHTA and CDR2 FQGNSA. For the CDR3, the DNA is TGTGCCAGCAGCCGCGAGCGGAGAACGGGGGATACGCAGTATTTT. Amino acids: CASSRERRTGDTQYF.

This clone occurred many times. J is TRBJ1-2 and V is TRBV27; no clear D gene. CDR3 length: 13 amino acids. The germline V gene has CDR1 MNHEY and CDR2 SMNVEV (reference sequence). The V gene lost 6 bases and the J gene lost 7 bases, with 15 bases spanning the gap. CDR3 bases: TGTGCCAGCAGCCCCGGGAGGCGAGGTGGCTACACCTTC. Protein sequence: CASSPGRRGGYTF.

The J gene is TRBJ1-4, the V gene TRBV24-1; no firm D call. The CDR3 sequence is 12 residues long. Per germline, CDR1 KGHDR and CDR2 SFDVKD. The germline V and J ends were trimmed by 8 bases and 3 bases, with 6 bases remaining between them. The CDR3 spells CATTCSNEKLFF. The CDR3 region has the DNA TGTGCCACCACGTGTTCTAATGAAAAACTGTTTTTT.

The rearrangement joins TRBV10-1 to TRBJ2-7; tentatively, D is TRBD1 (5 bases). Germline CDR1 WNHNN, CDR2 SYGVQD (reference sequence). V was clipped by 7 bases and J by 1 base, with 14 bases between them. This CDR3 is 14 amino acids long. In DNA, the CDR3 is TGCGCCAGCACCCGAGGACACTTTTCCTACGAGCAGTACTTC. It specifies CASTRGHFSYEQYF.

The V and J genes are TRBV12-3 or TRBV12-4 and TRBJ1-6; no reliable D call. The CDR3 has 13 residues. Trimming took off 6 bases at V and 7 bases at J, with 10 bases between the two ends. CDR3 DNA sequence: TGTGCCAGCAGGGCACGCACGAATTCACCCCTCCACTTT. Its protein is CASRARTNSPLHF.

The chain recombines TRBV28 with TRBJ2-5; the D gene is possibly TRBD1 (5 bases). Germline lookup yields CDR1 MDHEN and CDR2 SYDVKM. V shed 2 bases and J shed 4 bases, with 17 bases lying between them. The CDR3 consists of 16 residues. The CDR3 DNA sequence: TGTGCCAGCAGTTTAATGTATAGGGGCGGTGTAGAGACCCAGTACTTC. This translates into CASSLMYRGGVETQYF.

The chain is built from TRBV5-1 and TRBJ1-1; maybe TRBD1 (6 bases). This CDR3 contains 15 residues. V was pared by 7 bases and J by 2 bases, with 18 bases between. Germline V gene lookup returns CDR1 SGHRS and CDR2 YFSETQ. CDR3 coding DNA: TGCGCCAGCTCGACAGGCTCCCACTTAAACACTGAAGCTTTCTTT. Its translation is CASSTGSHLNTEAFF. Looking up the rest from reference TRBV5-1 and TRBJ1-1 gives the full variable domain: KAGVTQTPRYLIKTRGQQVTLSCSPISGHRSVSWYQQTPGQGLQFLFEYFSETQRNKGNFPGRFSGRQFSNSRSEMNVSTLELGDSALYLCASSTGSHLNTEAFFGQGTRLTVV.

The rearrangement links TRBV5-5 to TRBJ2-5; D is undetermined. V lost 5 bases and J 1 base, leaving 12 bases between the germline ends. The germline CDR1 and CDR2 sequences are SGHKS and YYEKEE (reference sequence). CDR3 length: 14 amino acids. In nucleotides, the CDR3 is TGTGCCAGCAGGTCCATGGCAGTCCAAGAGACCCAGTACTTC. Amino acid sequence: CASRSMAVQETQYF.

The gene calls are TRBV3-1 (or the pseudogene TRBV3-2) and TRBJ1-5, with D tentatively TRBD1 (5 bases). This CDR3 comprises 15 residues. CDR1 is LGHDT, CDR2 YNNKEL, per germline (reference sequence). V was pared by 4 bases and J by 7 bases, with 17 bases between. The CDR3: CASSRGSGHGQPQHF. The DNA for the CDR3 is TGTGCCAGCAGCCGGGGTTCAGGGCACGGACAGCCCCAGCATTTT.

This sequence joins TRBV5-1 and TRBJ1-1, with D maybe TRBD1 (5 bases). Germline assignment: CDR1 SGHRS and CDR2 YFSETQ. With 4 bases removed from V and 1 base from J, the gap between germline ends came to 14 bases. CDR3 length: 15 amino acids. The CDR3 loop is CASSVTDLGNTEAFF. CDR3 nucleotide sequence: TGCGCCAGCAGCGTGACAGACCTGGGGAACACTGAAGCTTTCTTT.